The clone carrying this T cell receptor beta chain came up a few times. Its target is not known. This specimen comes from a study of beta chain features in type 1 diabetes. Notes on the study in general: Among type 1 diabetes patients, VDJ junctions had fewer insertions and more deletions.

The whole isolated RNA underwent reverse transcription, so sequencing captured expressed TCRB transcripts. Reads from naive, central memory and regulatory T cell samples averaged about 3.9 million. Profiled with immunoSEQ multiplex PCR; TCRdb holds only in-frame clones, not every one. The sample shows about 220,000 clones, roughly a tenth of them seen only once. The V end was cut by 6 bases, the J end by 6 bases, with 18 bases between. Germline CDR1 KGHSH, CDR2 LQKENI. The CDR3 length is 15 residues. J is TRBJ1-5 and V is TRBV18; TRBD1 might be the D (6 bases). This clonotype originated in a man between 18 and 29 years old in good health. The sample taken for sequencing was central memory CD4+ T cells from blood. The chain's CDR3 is CASSLGGARSQPQHF. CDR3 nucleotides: TGTGCCAGCTCCTTAGGGGGGGCGCGGAGTCAGCCCCAGCATTTT.